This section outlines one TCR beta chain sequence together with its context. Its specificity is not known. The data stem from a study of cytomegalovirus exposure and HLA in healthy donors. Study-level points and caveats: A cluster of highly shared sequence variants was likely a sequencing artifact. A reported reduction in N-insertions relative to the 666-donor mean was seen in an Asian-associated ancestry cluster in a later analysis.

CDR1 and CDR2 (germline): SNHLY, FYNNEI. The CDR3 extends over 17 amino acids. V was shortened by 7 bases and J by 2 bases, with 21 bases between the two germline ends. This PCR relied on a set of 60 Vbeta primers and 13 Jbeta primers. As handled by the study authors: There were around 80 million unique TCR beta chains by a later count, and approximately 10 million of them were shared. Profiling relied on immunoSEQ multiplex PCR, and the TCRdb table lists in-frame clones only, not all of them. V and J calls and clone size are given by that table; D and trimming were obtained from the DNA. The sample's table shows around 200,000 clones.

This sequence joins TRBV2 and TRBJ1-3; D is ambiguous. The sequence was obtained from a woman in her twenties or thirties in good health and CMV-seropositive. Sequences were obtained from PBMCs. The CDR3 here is CASIYTHEGSAGNTIYF. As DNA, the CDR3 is TGTGCCAGCATCTACACCCATGAGGGAAGCGCTGGAAACACCATATATTTT. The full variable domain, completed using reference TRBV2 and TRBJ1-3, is EPEVTQTPSHQVTQMGQEVILRCVPISNHLYFYWYRQILGQKVEFLVSFYNNEISEKSEIFDDQFSVERPDGSNFTLKIRSTKLEDSAMYFCASIYTHEGSAGNTIYFGEGSWLTVV.